The 11 T cell receptor beta chains below come from one sample, sequenced in a study of T cells in Graves' hyperthyroidism and ophthalmopathy. Researchers took RNA transcripts and amplified the TCR beta CDR3 regions from them. The TCR CDR3 was amplified in a first-round RT-PCR using the HTBI primer set. TCRdb reprocessed the multiplex PCR reads via MiXCR and lists one record per CDR3 protein. Of approximately 610,000 distinct CDR3 sequences detected, about 14% appear once; the ten largest clones hold around 4%. Material: blood. The source is a woman in her 40s with Graves' ophthalmopathy.

This clonotype was seen repeatedly, ten times or more. Here the CDR3 DNA reads TGTGCCAGCAGTTTAAGCTTCCGATCTAGCGGGAGAACCTACGAGCAGTACTTC. Translating it yields CASSLSFRSSGRTYEQYF. The V call is TRBV28, the J call TRBJ2-7, with 10 bases identical to TRBD2. The CDR3 is 18 residues long. Germline-derived CDR1 and CDR2 are MDHEN and SYDVKM. Trimming took 2 bases from V and 2 from J; bases not matched to a gene: 12.

This clonotype has a count of ten or more. This rearrangement joins TRBV18 to TRBJ2-7, with TRBD1 as a possible D gene (5 bases). The germline V gene has CDR1 KGHSH and CDR2 LQKENI. V was trimmed by 3 bases and J by 3 bases, leaving 9 bases between them. This CDR3 is 13 amino acids long. The CDR3 nucleotides read TGTGCCAGCTCACCCGCAGGGCGCTACGAGCAGTACTTC. It yields the protein CASSPAGRYEQYF.

Concerning this clonotype itself: With a much larger clone just one base away, this may be a read error. The chain has TRBV4-2 and TRBJ2-2; D ambiguous. The germline V gene has CDR1 LGHNA and CDR2 YNFKEQ. The CDR3 runs 14 residues. The CDR3 spells CVSTPDLYTGELFF. DNA of the CDR3: TGTGTCAGCACCCCGGACCTCTACACCGGGGAGCTGTTTTTT.

This clonotype was picked up many times. The V gene is TRBV6-1, the J gene TRBJ1-1; no clear D gene. The CDR3 is 14 amino acids. Trimming removed 1 base at V and 1 base at J, with 7 bases between. Germline CDR1 is MNHNS and CDR2 is SASEGT. The DNA of the CDR3 is TGTGCCAGCAGTGAAGGTATAGGGAACACTGAAGCTTTCTTT. It codes for CASSEGIGNTEAFF.

This clonotype was seen at least ten times. V gene TRBV28 combines with J gene TRBJ2-2, with D possibly being TRBD1 or TRBD2 (5 bases each). CDR3 length equals 12 residues. V lost 11 bases and J 1 base, leaving 8 bases between the germline ends. Germline values: CDR1 MDHEN, CDR2 SYDVKM. The CDR3 DNA sequence: TGTGCCTCGGGGCGGAACACCGGGGAGCTGTTTTTT. Translation: CASGRNTGELFF.

The J gene is TRBJ2-7, the V gene TRBV20-1; D uncertain. Trimming took 1 base from V and 0 from J, leaving 13 bases between them. The CDR3 covers 15 residues. The germline V gene has CDR1 DFQATT and CDR2 SNEGSKA (reference sequence). In DNA, the CDR3 is TGCAGTGCTAGAGGTGCTCTCCATGTCTCCTACGAGCAGTACTTC. This sequence encodes CSARGALHVSYEQYF.

This clonotype was detected only a few times. The chain carries TRBV28 and TRBJ2-6; 8 bases map to TRBD1. Germline lookup yields CDR1 MDHEN and CDR2 SYDVKM. The CDR3 is 15 amino acids. V dropped 10 bases and J dropped 2; count of bases not matched to a gene: 7. In nucleotides, the CDR3 is TGTGCCACTAGACAGGGGAGTACTGGGGCCAACGTCCTGACTTTC. Translated, it gives CATRQGSTGANVLTF. The variable domain in full, completed from reference TRBV28 and TRBJ2-6, reads DVKVTQSSRYLVKRTGEKVFLECVQDMDHENMFWYRQDPGLGLRLIYFSYDVKMKEKGDIPEGYSVSREKKERFSLILESASTNQTSMYLCATRQGSTGANVLTFGAGSRLTVL.

This clonotype came up many times. The chain carries TRBV7-2 and TRBJ1-5; weak D call: TRBD1 (5 bases). Trimming shortened V by 1 base and J by 2 bases, and 9 bases separated the two germline ends. This CDR3 spans 15 amino acids. CDR1 is SGHTA and CDR2 is FQGNSA in the germline V gene. The CDR3 protein is CASSLGGGGNQPQHF. The CDR3, as DNA: TGTGCCAGCAGCTTAGGCGGGGGAGGCAATCAGCCCCAGCATTTT.

This clonotype was recorded at least ten times. The rearrangement uses TRBV12-3 or TRBV12-4 and TRBJ1-5; the match to TRBD1 covers 8 bases. The CDR3 has 15 amino acids. Trimming took 6 bases from V and 2 from J; bases not matched to a gene: 6. The CDR3 sequence: CASSLQGDGNQPQHF. CDR3 sequence (DNA): TGTGCCAGCAGCCTACAGGGGGACGGCAATCAGCCCCAGCATTTT.

This clonotype was seen at least ten times. The genes are TRBV6-1 and TRBJ1-1, with TRBD1 as a possible D gene (5 bases). Germline V gene data show CDR1 as MNHNS and CDR2 as SASEGT. CDR3 length equals 14 residues. Trimming removed 4 bases from V and 1 base from J, with 10 bases in between. This CDR3 reads CASSARGGNTEAFF. The CDR3 nucleotides are TGTGCCAGCAGTGCAAGGGGTGGGAACACTGAAGCTTTCTTT.

This clonotype was picked up many times. The chain couples TRBV28 to TRBJ2-7; TRBD1 matches 9 bases. In germline, CDR1 is MDHEN, CDR2 SYDVKM. This CDR3 region has 14 residues. V trimming: 3 bases; J trimming: 7 bases; junction bases outside the gene matches: 7. CDR3 bases: TGTGCCAGCAGTTTTGGGACAGGGTATCGGGAGCAGTACTTC. Encoded protein: CASSFGTGYREQYF.